One and the same sample provided the 15 T cell receptor beta chains below, sequenced in a study of T cell changes during pregnancy in multiple sclerosis. TCRdb's copy holds only in-frame clones and misses some; the assay was immunoSEQ multiplex PCR. The sample yields some 100,000 clones, almost 95% seen once. The starting material was peripheral blood, obtained before pregnancy. The receptors derive from a female donor with multiple sclerosis, enrolled in a pregnancy study.

This clone has just one count. The chain couples TRBV19 to TRBJ2-2, with 7 bases lining up with TRBD1. The germline V gene encodes CDR1 LNHDA and CDR2 SQIVND (reference sequence). V lost 4 bases, J lost 0 bases, and 5 bases stayed unmatched. This CDR3 spans 16 amino acids. CDR3 coding DNA: TGTGCCAGTAGTACTCGACAGGGATCGAACACCGGGGAGCTGTTTTTT. Translating it yields CASSTRQGSNTGELFF. The variable domain in full, with the rest retrieved from reference TRBV19 and TRBJ2-2, is DGGITQSPKYLFRKEGQNVTLSCEQNLNHDAMYWYRQDPGQGLRLIYYSQIVNDFQKGDIAEGYSVSREKKESFPLTVTSAQKNPTAFYLCASSTRQGSNTGELFFGEGSRLTVL.

The chain carries TRBV27 and TRBJ2-7; TRBD1 agrees at 10 bases. CDR3 length: 13 amino acids. V shed 8 bases, J shed 4 bases, and the junction held 5 bases outside the gene matches. Per germline, CDR1 MNHEY and CDR2 SMNVEV (reference sequence). The CDR3 sequence is CASRQGAGYEQYF. CDR3 coding DNA: TGTGCCAGCCGACAGGGGGCGGGATACGAGCAGTACTTC.

This clone appeared once. V gene TRBV19 combines with J gene TRBJ1-2; maybe TRBD1 (5 bases). This CDR3 contains 14 residues. V gave up 1 base and J gave up 3 bases, with 9 bases separating them. Germline V gene data show CDR1 as LNHDA and CDR2 as SQIVND (reference sequence). CDR3 sequence reads: CASSIVPQDYGYTF. The CDR3 nucleotides read TGTGCCAGTAGTATAGTTCCACAGGACTATGGCTACACCTTC.

The rearrangement links TRBV19 to TRBJ2-3, with a possible D match to TRBD2 (6 bases). This CDR3 is built from 12 residues. Trimming took 8 bases from V and 5 from J, leaving 11 bases between them. The germline V gene has CDR1 LNHDA and CDR2 SQIVND (reference sequence). The CDR3 sequence is CASAFSGDTQYF. CDR3 nucleotide sequence: TGTGCCAGTGCCTTTAGCGGAGATACGCAGTATTTT.

The V and J genes are TRBV13 and TRBJ2-7; 7 positions match TRBD1. The CDR3 extends over 15 amino acids. CDR1 and CDR2 from the germline V gene are PRHDT and FYEKMQ (reference sequence). The ends lost 6 bases at V and 3 bases at J; junction bases unmatched: 11. CDR3 protein: CASRGPGTAFYEQYF. CDR3 nucleotides: TGTGCCAGCAGAGGTCCCGGGACAGCTTTCTACGAGCAGTACTTC.

The V and J genes are TRBV7-9 and TRBJ1-5, with a tentative D call TRBD1 (5 bases). The CDR3 totals 15 residues. Between the trimmed V and J ends, which lost 3 bases and 4 bases, there was a span of 13 bases. Germline V gene lookup returns CDR1 SEHNR and CDR2 FQNEAQ (reference sequence). The CDR3 DNA sequence: TGTGCCAGCAGCTTCCAGGGCGGTTTGAATCAGCCCCAGCATTTT. It is translated as CASSFQGGLNQPQHF.

This clone appeared a few times. The gene calls are TRBV10-1 and TRBJ2-7; D might be TRBD2 (5 bases). CDR1 and CDR2 (germline): WNHNN, SYGVQD (reference sequence). The CDR3 sequence is 13 residues long. V was shortened by 10 bases and J by 1 base, with 14 bases between the two germline ends. CDR3 region: CATHGPGSYEQYF. CDR3 DNA sequence: TGCGCCACCCACGGCCCGGGGTCCTACGAGCAGTACTTC.

This chain links TRBV7-6 with TRBJ2-5, with TRBD2 matching over 8 bases. Losses at the gene ends were 5 bases for V and 3 bases for J; bases not matched to a gene: 8. CDR1 is SGHVS and CDR2 is FNYEAQ in the germline V gene. CDR3 length equals 15 residues. DNA for the CDR3: TGTGCCAGCAGCCGTGCCGGGACTAGGGAAGAGACCCAGTACTTC. It translates to CASSRAGTREETQYF.

The chain links TRBV2 to TRBJ2-7, with D possibly matching TRBD2 (5 bases). The CDR3 is 11 amino acids. Germline V lookup: CDR1 SNHLY, CDR2 FYNNEI. The ends were cut back, 6 bases at V and 4 bases at J, with 7 bases in the middle. The DNA of the CDR3 is TGTGCCAGCAGCCGCGGGTACGAGCAGTACTTC. Its protein product is CASSRGYEQYF.

This clone was seen once. The V gene is TRBV7-8, the J gene TRBJ2-3; D may be TRBD2 (6 bases). Germline CDR1 is SGHVS and CDR2 is FQNEAQ. The V end lost 2 bases, the J end lost 5 bases, and 8 bases lay between the germline ends. The CDR3 consists of 13 residues. CDR3 DNA: TGTGCCAGCAGCTTACCGGGAGTAGATACGCAGTATTTT. It encodes CASSLPGVDTQYF.

This chain uses TRBV9 with TRBJ2-3, with 9 bases aligning to TRBD2. Germline lookup yields CDR1 SGDLS and CDR2 YYNGEE. The CDR3 is 20 amino acids. Germline trimming cut 3 bases from V and 2 bases from J; bases unmatched to any gene: 19. Here the CDR3 reads CASSATWPSRLAETTDTQYF. In nucleotides, the CDR3 is TGTGCCAGCAGCGCCACCTGGCCCTCACGACTAGCGGAGACCACAGATACGCAGTATTTT.

This clone came up once. The chain has TRBV28 and TRBJ2-1; 13 bases match TRBD2. This CDR3 has 14 residues. Germline CDR1 is MDHEN and CDR2 is SYDVKM. With V trimmed by 5 bases and J by 10 bases, 5 bases remained unmatched. The chain's CDR3 is CASSVTGLAGEQFF. DNA for the CDR3: TGTGCCAGCAGTGTAACGGGACTAGCGGGAGAGCAGTTCTTC. Combining the CDR3 with reference TRBV28 and TRBJ2-1 gives the whole variable domain DVKVTQSSRYLVKRTGEKVFLECVQDMDHENMFWYRQDPGLGLRLIYFSYDVKMKEKGDIPEGYSVSREKKERFSLILESASTNQTSMYLCASSVTGLAGEQFFGPGTRLTVL.

The chain carries TRBV27 and TRBJ2-3, with TRBD1 as a possible D gene (5 bases). The ends were cut back, 1 base at V and 5 bases at J, with 13 bases in the middle. This CDR3 has 15 residues. Looked up from germline, CDR1 is MNHEY and CDR2 is SMNVEV (reference sequence). The CDR3 spells CASSLWGRPGDTQYF. The CDR3 DNA reads as TGTGCCAGCAGTTTATGGGGCAGGCCCGGAGATACGCAGTATTTT.

The chain carries TRBV9 and TRBJ1-5; 7 bases align to TRBD1. CDR1 is SGDLS and CDR2 is YYNGEE in the germline V gene. This CDR3 is built from 14 residues. The J segment lost 9 bases and the V segment lost 3 bases, leaving 9 bases of the junction unmatched. The CDR3 sequence: CASSAGGMGRPQHF. DNA of the CDR3: TGTGCCAGCAGCGCAGGGGGGATGGGTCGGCCCCAGCATTTT.

This clone was recorded once. The chain links TRBV9 to TRBJ1-3; no clear D. Germline V lookup: CDR1 SGDLS, CDR2 YYNGEE. Trimming removed 0 bases at V and 2 bases at J, with 9 bases between. The CDR3 spans 15 residues. The CDR3 DNA follows: TGTGCCAGCAGCGTAGGGGCGCAGCCTGGAAACACCATATATTTT. Its translation: CASSVGAQPGNTIYF.